This TCR beta chain was identified during a study of spatial heterogeneity in lung cancer. The wider study: TCR transcript counts in tumor regions correlated strongly with a T cell module score from matched bulk RNA-seq. As counted in raw reads, each unique TCR and UMI combination appeared more than ten times on average. Study-wide results and caveats: Higher tumor mutation counts went along with higher counts of expanded intratumoral alpha and beta TCRs.

Using its own MiXCR run on the 5' RACE reads, TCRdb lists one record per CDR3 protein. The sample carries about 18,000 distinct CDR3 sequences, 7.5% recorded once. Judged by abundance, this clonotype is medium-sized (0.01 to 0.1%). Its target is not known. Time point given: sample taken at primary tumor resection. The donors were about 72 patients with non-small cell lung cancer that was early-stage and untreated. Whole RNA, isolated from tumor, nontumor lung or frozen PBMC, was sequenced without prior sorting. The source material was lung tumor tissue, sampled at surgery. The TCR was taken from a male donor with early-stage non-small cell lung cancer.

CDR3 bases: TGCGCCAGCAGCTCGGGACAGGTCGGTTTGGGCTACGAGCAGTACTTC. It yields the protein CASSSGQVGLGYEQYF. J is TRBJ2-7 and V is TRBV5-1, with TRBD1 identical over 8 bases. CDR1 is SGHRS and CDR2 is YFSETQ in the germline V gene. V gave up 3 bases and J gave up 3 bases; unmatched junction bases: 11. The CDR3 spans 16 residues.